These 3 T cell receptor beta chains were all obtained from the same sample, sequenced in a study of blood T cells in healthy people across ages. Sample-barcoded 5' priming and a J-beta primer mix drove a second PCR of roughly 6 to 12 cycles. One entry per CDR3 protein, called by TCRdb with MiXCR from the 5' RACE reads. There are approximately 730,000 distinct CDR3 sequences in the sample; roughly 53% occur only once, and about 38% lies in the top ten. Material for sequencing was blood. The receptors were sampled from a man at least 80 years old in good health.

V is TRBV6-1 and J is TRBJ1-2; D unclear. Germline V gene sequence: CDR1 MNHNS, CDR2 SASEGT. V lost 4 bases to trimming and J lost 4 bases, with 13 bases between them. The CDR3 runs to 14 residues. The CDR3 DNA follows: TGTGCCAGCAGTGTTAGGGAACGCGGCTATGGCTACACCTTC. It encodes CASSVRERGYGYTF.

V usage is TRBV24-1 and J usage is TRBJ1-4; 7 bases are a match to TRBD1. V lost 5 bases to trimming and J lost 4 bases; unmatched junction nucleotides: 3. There are 14 residues in the CDR3. Germline loops: CDR1 KGHDR, CDR2 SFDVKD. CDR3 coding DNA: TGTGCCACCAGTGGGGACAGCTATAATGAAAAACTGTTTTTT. This codes for CATSGDSYNEKLFF.

V is TRBV20-1 and J is TRBJ2-5; D remains ambiguous. The DNA end is a closer match to TRBJ2-7, so the J assignment may be wrong. This CDR3 has 15 residues. Looked up from germline, CDR1 is DFQATT and CDR2 is SNEGSKA (reference sequence). DNA of the CDR3: TGCAGTGCTAGAGCCCGGCCAGAGTCCGTTTACGAGCAGTACTTC. Translated, it gives CSARARPESVYEQYF.